Given below is one T cell receptor beta chain in context. What it binds is unknown. The sample originates from a study of cytomegalovirus exposure and HLA in healthy donors. Study results and limitations: Beyond CMV serostatus, there was no information to go on about immune exposure. Further analysis was carried out later, and it showed several of the most significant clusters appearing linked to common viral pathogens. Another analysis was done later, and it associated 16,951 TCR beta sequences with HLA alleles at 0.05 false discovery rate. Data from an earlier analysis indicated that most TCR beta V segments were productive either about 90% or about 30% of the time.

In germline, CDR1 is MGHRA, CDR2 YSYEKL. V was clipped by 0 bases and J by 0 bases, with 15 bases between them. The CDR3 consists of 18 residues. Amplification used 60 Vbeta primers and 13 Jbeta primers. Assay used: immunoSEQ multiplex PCR; TCRdb lists only in-frame clones, some missing. The sample has some 170,000 clones; around 88% are singletons. The chain combines TRBV4-1 with TRBJ1-5; D remains ambiguous. This receptor was obtained from a woman in her 30s in good health and CMV-seronegative. Sample: PBMCs. In nucleotides, the CDR3 is TGCGCCAGCAGCCAAGATCTCCCGGGTTGGATTAGCAATCAGCCCCAGCATTTT. The encoded protein is CASSQDLPGWISNQPQHF.